The following is a T cell receptor (beta chain) sequence with its context. CDR3 length: 13 residues. From germline, CDR1 is MNHEY and CDR2 SVGAGI. The V and J ends lost 10 bases and 6 bases, in that order; junction bases with no gene match: 4. The data derive from a study of blood T cell repertoires in COVID-19. Some clones are missing from TCRdb's copy, which holds only in-frame ones; the method was immunoSEQ multiplex PCR. In the table there are 130,000 to 150,000 clones, about 87% of which are singletons. The sequencing input was peripheral blood. The gene calls are TRBV6-5 and TRBJ2-2; 11 positions agree with TRBD1. The receptor was derived from a man aged 45-60 years who had recovered from COVID-19. The CDR3 bases are TGTGCCATAGGACAGGGGGCGGCCGGGGAGCTGTTTTTT. Protein: CAIGQGAAGELFF.